Here is one TCR beta chain with its context. The antigen remains undetermined. The sample originates from a study of OX40 agonist ivuxolimab in advanced cancers. In the study overall: Every 2 weeks, patients received ivuxolimab intravenously, dosed at 0.01 to 10 mg/kg. Study outcomes and limitations: At 0.1 to 3.0 mg/kg and by week 6, CD4+ and CD8+ T cells in the blood had expanded clonally.

Per the germline V gene, CDR1 is MNHNS and CDR2 is SASEGT. This CDR3 has 13 amino acids. Trimming removed 7 bases at V and 2 bases at J, with 12 bases between. Assay: immunoSEQ multiplex PCR; the TCRdb copy retains only in-frame clones and omits some. This repertoire shows under 40,000 clones, approximately 84% found once; its top ten account for around 17%. This sequence was found in an adult with an advanced solid tumor such as melanoma, head and neck, liver or kidney cancer. Sequenced material: CD4+ or CD8+ T cells sorted from blood, taken in a trial of the OX40 agonist ivuxolimab. The chain links TRBV6-1 to TRBJ2-7; D may be TRBD2 (5 bases). This CDR3 reads CASISDFTYEQYF. Written as DNA, the CDR3 is TGTGCCAGCATTTCGGACTTTACCTACGAGCAGTACTTC.